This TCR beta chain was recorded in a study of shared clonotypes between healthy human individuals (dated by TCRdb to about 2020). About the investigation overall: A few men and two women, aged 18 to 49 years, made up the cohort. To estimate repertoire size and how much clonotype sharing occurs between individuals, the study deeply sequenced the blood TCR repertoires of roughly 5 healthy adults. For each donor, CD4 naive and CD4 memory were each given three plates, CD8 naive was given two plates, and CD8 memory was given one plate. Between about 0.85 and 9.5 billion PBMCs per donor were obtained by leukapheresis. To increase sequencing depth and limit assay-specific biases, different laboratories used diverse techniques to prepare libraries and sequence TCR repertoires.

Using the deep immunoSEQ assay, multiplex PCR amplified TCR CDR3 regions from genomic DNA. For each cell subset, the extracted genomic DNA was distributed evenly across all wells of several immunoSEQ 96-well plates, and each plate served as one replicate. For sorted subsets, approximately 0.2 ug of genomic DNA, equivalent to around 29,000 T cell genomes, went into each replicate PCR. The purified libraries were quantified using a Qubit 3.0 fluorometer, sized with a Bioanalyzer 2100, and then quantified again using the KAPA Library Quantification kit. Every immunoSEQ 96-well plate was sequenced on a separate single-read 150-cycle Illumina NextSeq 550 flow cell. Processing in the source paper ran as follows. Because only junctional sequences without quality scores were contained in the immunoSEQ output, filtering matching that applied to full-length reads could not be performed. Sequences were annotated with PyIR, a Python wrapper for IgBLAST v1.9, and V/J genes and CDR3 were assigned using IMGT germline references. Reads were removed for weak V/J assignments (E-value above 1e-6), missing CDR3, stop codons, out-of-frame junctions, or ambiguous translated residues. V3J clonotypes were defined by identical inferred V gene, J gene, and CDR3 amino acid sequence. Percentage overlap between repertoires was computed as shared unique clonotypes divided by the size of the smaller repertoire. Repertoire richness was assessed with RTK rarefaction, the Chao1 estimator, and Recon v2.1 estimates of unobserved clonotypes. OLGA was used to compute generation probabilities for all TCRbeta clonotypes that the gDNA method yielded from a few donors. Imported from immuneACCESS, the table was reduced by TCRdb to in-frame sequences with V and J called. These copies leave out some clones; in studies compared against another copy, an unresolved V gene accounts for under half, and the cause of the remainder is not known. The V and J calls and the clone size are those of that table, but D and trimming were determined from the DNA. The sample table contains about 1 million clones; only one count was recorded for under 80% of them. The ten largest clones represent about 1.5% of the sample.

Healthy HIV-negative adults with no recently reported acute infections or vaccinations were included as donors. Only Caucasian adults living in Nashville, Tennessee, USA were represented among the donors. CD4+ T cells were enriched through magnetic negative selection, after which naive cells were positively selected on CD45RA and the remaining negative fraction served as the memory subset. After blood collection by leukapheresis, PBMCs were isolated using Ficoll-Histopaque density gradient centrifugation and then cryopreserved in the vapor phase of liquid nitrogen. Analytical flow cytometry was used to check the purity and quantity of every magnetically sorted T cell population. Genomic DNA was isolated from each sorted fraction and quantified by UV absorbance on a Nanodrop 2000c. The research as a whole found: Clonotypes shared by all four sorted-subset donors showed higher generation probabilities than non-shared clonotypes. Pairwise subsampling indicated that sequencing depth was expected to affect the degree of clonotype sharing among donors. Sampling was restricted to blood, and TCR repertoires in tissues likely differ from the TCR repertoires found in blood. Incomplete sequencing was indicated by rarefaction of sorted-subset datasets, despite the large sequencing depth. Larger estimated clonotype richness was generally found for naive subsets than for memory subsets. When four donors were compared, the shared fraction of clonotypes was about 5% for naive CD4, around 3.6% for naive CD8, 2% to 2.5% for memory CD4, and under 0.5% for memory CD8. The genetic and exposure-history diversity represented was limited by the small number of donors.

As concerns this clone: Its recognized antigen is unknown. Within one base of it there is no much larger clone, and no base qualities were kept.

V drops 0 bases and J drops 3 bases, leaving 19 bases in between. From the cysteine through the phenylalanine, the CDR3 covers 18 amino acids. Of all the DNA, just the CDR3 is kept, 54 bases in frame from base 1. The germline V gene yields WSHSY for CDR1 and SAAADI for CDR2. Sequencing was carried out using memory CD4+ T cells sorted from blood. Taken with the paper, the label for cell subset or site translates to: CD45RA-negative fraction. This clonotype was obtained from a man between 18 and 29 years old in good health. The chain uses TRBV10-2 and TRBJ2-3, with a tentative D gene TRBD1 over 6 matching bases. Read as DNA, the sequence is TGCGCCAGCAGTGAGTCGGGGGCCTCGGTCTTCCTAACAGATACGCAGTATTTT. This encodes CASSESGASVFLTDTQYF.